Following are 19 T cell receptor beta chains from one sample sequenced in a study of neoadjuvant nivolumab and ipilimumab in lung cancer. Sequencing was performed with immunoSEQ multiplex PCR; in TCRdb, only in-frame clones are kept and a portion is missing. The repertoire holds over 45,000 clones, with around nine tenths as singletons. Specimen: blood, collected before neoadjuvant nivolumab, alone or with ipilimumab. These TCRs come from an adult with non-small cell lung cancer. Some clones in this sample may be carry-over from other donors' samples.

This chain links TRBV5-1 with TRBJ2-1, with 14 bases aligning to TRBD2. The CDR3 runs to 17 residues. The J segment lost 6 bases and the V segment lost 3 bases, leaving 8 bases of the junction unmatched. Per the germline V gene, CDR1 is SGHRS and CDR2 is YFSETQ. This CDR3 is CASSSGLAGVRGNEQFF. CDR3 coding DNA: TGCGCCAGCAGCTCGGGACTAGCGGGGGTAAGGGGCAATGAGCAGTTCTTC.

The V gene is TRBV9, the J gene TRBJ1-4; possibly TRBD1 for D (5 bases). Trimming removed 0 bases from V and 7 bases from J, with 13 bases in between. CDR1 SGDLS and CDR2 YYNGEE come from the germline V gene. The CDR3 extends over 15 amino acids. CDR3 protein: CASSVGRGRTEKLFF. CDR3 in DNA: TGTGCCAGCAGCGTAGGGCGGGGGAGGACTGAAAAACTGTTTTTT.

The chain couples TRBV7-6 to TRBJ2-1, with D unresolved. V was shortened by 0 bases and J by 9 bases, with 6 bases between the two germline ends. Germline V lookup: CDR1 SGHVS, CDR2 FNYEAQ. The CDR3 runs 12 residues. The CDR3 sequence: CASSLAASEQFF. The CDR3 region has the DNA TGTGCCAGCAGCTTAGCTGCGAGTGAGCAGTTCTTC.

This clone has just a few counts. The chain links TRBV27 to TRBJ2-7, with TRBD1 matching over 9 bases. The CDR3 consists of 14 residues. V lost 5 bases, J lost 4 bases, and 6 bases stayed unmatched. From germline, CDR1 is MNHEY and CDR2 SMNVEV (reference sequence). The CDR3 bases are TGTGCCAGCAGTACCGGGACAGGGTCGTACGAGCAGTACTTC. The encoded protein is CASSTGTGSYEQYF.

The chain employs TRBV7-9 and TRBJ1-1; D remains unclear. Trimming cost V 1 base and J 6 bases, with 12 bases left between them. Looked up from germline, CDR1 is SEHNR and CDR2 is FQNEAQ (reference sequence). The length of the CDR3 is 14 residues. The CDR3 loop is CASSLDTPNAEAFF. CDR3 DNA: TGTGCCAGCAGCTTAGATACGCCTAACGCTGAAGCTTTCTTT.

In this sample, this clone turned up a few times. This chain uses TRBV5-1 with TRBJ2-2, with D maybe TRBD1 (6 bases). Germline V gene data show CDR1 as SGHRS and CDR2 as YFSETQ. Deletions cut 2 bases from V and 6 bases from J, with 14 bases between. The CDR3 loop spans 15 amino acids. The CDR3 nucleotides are TGCGCCAGCAGCTTTGGGACACTTAATTCCGGGGAGCTGTTTTTT. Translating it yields CASSFGTLNSGELFF.

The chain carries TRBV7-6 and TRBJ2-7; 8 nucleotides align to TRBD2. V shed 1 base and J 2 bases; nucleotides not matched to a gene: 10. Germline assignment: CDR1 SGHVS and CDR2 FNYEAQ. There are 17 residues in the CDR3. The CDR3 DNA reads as TGTGCCAGCAGCTTAGGTAGCGGGATAATATCAACCTACGAGCAGTACTTC. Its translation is CASSLGSGIISTYEQYF.

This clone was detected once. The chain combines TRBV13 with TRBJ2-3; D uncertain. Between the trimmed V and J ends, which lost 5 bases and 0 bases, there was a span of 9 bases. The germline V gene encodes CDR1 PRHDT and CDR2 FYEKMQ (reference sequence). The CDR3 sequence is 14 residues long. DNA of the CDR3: TGTGCCAGCAGCCCCTCGAGCAGCACAGATACGCAGTATTTT. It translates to CASSPSSSTDTQYF.

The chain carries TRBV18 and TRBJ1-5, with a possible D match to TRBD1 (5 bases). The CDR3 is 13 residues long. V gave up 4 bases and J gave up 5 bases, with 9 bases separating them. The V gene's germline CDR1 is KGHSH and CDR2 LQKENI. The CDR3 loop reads CASSQGMDQPQHF. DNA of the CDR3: TGTGCCAGCTCACAGGGGATGGATCAGCCCCAGCATTTT.

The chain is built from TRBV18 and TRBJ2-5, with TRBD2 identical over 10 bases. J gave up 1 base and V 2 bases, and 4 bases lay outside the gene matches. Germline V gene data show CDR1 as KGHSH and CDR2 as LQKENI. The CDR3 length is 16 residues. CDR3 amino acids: CASSPGLAGVQETQYF. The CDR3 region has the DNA TGTGCCAGCTCACCAGGGCTAGCGGGAGTCCAAGAGACCCAGTACTTC.

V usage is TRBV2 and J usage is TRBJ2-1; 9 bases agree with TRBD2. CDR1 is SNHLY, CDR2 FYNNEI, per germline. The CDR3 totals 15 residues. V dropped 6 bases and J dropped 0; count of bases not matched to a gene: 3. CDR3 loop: CASRAGGSSYNEQFF. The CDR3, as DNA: TGTGCCAGCAGGGCGGGAGGGAGCTCCTACAATGAGCAGTTCTTC.

CDR3 residues: CASSPGQGGTEAFF. Written as DNA, the CDR3 is TGCGCCAGCAGCCCCGGACAGGGGGGCACTGAAGCTTTCTTT. The chain carries TRBV5-1 and TRBJ1-1; TRBD1 matches at 10 bases. The CDR3 totals 14 residues. Trimming removed 4 bases from V and 4 bases from J; junction bases left unmatched: 4. Germline loops: CDR1 SGHRS, CDR2 YFSETQ.

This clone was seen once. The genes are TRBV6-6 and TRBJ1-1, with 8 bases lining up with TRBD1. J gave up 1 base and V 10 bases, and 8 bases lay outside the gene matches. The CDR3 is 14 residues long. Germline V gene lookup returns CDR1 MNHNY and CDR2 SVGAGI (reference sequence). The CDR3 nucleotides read TGTGCCACCCAGGGGGCCTCAAGGAACACTGAAGCTTTCTTT. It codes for CATQGASRNTEAFF.

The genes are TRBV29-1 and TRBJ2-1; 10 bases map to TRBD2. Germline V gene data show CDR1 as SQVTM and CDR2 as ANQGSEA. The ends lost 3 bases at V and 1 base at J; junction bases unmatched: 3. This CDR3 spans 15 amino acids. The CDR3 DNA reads TGCAGCGTTGAGCTAGCGGGAGCATCCTACAATGAGCAGTTCTTC. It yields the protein CSVELAGASYNEQFF.

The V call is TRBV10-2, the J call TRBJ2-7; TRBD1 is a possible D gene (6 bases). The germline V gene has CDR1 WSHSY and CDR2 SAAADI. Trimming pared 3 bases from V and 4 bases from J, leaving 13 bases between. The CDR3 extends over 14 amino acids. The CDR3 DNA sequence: TGCGCCAGCAGTGAACTAGGGGGACCTTACGAGCAGTACTTC. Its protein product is CASSELGGPYEQYF.

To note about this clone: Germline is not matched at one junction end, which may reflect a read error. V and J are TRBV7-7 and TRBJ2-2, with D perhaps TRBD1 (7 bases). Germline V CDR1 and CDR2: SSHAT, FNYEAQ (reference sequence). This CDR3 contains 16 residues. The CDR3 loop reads CASSLVAGGSTGELFF. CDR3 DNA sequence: TGTGCTAGCAGCTTAGTGGCAGGGGGGAGCACCGGGGAGCTGTTTTTT.

The CDR3 reads CASRTSVTPWETQYF. The CDR3 DNA follows: TGTGCCAGCAGGACTAGCGTTACACCGTGGGAGACCCAGTACTTC. The genes are TRBV25-1 and TRBJ2-5, with 8 bases fitting TRBD2. There are 15 residues in the CDR3. Germline V gene lookup returns CDR1 MGHDK and CDR2 SYGVNS. Trimming at V came to 6 bases and at J to 5 bases, leaving 11 bases not matched to a gene.

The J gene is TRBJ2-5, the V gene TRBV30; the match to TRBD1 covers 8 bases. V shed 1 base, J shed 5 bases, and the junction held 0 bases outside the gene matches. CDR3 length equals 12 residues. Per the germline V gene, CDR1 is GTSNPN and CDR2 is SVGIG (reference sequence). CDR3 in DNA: TGTGCCTGGAGTGGGACAGGGGAGACCCAGTACTTC. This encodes CAWSGTGETQYF. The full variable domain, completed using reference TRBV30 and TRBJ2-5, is SQTIHQWPATLVQPVGSPLSLECTVEGTSNPNLYWYRQAAGRGLQLLFYSVGIGQISSEVPQNLSASRPQDRQFILSSKKLLLSDSGFYLCAWSGTGETQYFGPGTRLLVL.

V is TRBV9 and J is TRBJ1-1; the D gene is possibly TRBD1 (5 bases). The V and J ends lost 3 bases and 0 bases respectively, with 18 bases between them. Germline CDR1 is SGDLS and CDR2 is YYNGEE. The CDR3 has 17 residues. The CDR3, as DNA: TGTGCCAGCAGCGCTCCTCCCCGGGGGAGGGTGAACACTGAAGCTTTCTTT. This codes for CASSAPPRGRVNTEAFF.